This entry describes one TCR beta chain. Its antigen is undetermined. The data belong to a study of T cell clonotyping in hematopoietic cell transplantation. Study conclusions and caveats: Few recipient clonotypes overlapped donors; over 97% were de novo at given depth. CD4 and CD8 repertoire contributions could not be separated without sorting.

Per the germline V gene, CDR1 is LNHDA and CDR2 is SQIVND (reference sequence). The length of the CDR3 is 13 residues. V lost 3 bases to trimming and J lost 1 base, with 6 bases between them. Profiled with immunoSEQ multiplex PCR; TCRdb holds only in-frame clones, not every one. This sample yields about 69,000 clones, of which about 93% are seen a single time; about 1.5% belongs to the top ten. The material sequenced was peripheral blood mononuclear cells. The clonotype comes from a man aged 50-60 years in good health. Some clones in this sample may be carry-over from other donors' samples. The chain employs TRBV19 and TRBJ1-2; D not certain. The CDR3 nucleotides are TGTGCCAGTAGTATCGGGAATAACTATGGCTACACCTTC. Protein: CASSIGNNYGYTF.